These T cell receptor beta chains were read from a single sample in a study of neurological immune-mediated disorders. TCRdb passed the 5' RACE reads through MiXCR, listing each CDR3 protein once. The top ten hold under 3.5% of the sample, which has about 99,000 distinct CDR3 sequences, less than 14% seen once. The sample taken for sequencing was PBMCs. All receptors derive from a female donor with HTLV-1-associated myelopathy (HAM/TSP). CDR3s leave out the opening cysteine and the closing phenylalanine or tryptophan. Fields, in order: V gene, CDR3 length, clone size, J gene, CDR3 protein. Clone sizes are given selectively: once, few, many, or a class where the clone is expanded.

>TRBV10-3|9|many|TRBJ2-1
AISDLNEQF
>TRBV20-1|13|many|TRBJ2-5
SASSASGGQETQY
>TRBV4-2|11|once|TRBJ2-7
ASSDLQGDEQN
>TRBV2|12|many|TRBJ2-7
ASSPRGPRIQQY
>TRBV5-1|12|many|TRBJ2-7
ASSLGQGYYEQY
>TRBV5-1|13|many|TRBJ2-3
ASNEGGTSTDTQY
>TRBV11-2|13|many|TRBJ1-3
ASSWDISSGNTIY
>TRBV5-5|16|many|TRBJ1-4
ASSRSLFKLQGGEKLF
>TRBV5-1|14|many|TRBJ2-3
ASSSGTSGDTDTQY
>TRBV5-1|12|many|TRBJ2-2
ASSSGTDTGELF
>TRBV6-6|12|.|TRBJ2-5
ASTRTGPQETQY
>TRBV20-1|17|.|TRBJ2-3
SARDPTSGGARCTYTQY
>TRBV20-1|10|many|TRBJ2-7
SANRGAGEQY
>TRBV4-1|16|few|TRBJ2-5
ASSQEGTSGGPQETQY
>TRBV7-2|11|many|TRBJ2-5
ASSAGASETQY
>TRBV2|13|many|TRBJ1-2
ASSEAGAQGISYT
>TRBV28|12|many|TRBJ2-7
ASSLWDSSYEQY
>TRBV7-9|17|many|TRBJ2-7
ASSHLGQGGGSFLYEQY
>TRBV28|12|medium-sized|TRBJ2-7
ASRLPGQTYEQY
>TRBV4-1|14|many|TRBJ2-7
ASSRHTTGSSYEQY
>TRBV3-1|14|many|TRBJ2-7
ASSQGYWDREGEQY
>TRBV3-1|13|many|TRBJ1-1
ASSQERPRNTEAF
>TRBV20-1|12|.|TRBJ2-3
SARDGGREDTQY
>TRBV29-1|12|many|TRBJ2-1
SVAGGQEYNEQF
>TRBV5-1|12|many|TRBJ2-6
ASSFGTGANVLT
>TRBV20-1|10|many|TRBJ2-5
SASDSQETQY
>TRBV5-1|12|many|TRBJ2-1
ASSALLSYNEQF
>TRBV20-1|10|many|TRBJ2-7
SGDRGSYEQY
>TRBV12-3/TRBV12-4|14|many|TRBJ2-4
ASSYRDGLAKNIQY
>TRBV7-7|11|many|TRBJ2-2
ASTASLGGELF
>TRBV12-3/TRBV12-4|15|.|TRBJ2-7
ASSLAPPGQEFNEQY
>TRBV4-2|13|few|TRBJ2-5
ASSHQTGVQETRY
>TRBV6-6|12|.|TRBJ2-5
ASRGTSGQETQY
>TRBV5-1|13|many|TRBJ2-2
ASSLAGADTGELF
>TRBV6-5|12|many|TRBJ1-2
ASSPRTGAYGYT
>TRBV5-1|12|many|TRBJ2-7
ASSGDRGIGEQY
>TRBV3-1|10|few|TRBJ1-2
ASSQLEGGYT